The TCR beta chain under discussion was sequenced for a study of T cells in Graves' hyperthyroidism and ophthalmopathy. There were TCR beta CDR3 regions amplified from RNA transcripts. The HTBI set primed first-round TCR CDR3 RT-PCR. TCRdb reanalysed the multiplex PCR reads using MiXCR and keeps one entry per CDR3 protein. The sample includes around 290,000 distinct CDR3 sequences, approximately 15% seen only once; the top ten take 7.9%. Exclusion followed for patients with uncontrolled infection, other autoimmune disease, pregnancy or lactation. This clonotype is a singleton in its sample. Antigen unknown. Study-wide results and limits: Blood also showed most of the thyroid clonotypes that were expanded above 0.001. By a 13 V-J model, ophthalmopathy was set apart from stable hyperthyroidism.

The clonotype originates from a middle-aged woman with Graves' hyperthyroidism. The sample taken for sequencing was blood.

The CDR3 is CASSPPLVEPQHF. The CDR3, as DNA: TGTGCCAGTAGTCCTCCTTTGGTCGAGCCCCAGCATTTT. The chain combines TRBV19 with TRBJ1-5; D not resolved. V lost 5 bases and J lost 8, with 13 bases in between. The length of the CDR3 is 13 residues. Germline V gene lookup returns CDR1 LNHDA and CDR2 SQIVND (reference sequence).